This entry concerns a single T cell receptor (beta chain). The V gene's germline CDR1 is LNHDA and CDR2 SQIVND (reference sequence). Trimming pared 3 bases from V and 8 bases from J, leaving 16 bases between. The CDR3 covers 15 residues. This sample is drawn from a study of control samples from healthy donors and cancer patients. Profiled with immunoSEQ multiplex PCR; TCRdb holds only in-frame clones, not every one. The repertoire consists of 90,000 or so clones, with 88% occurring once and the leading ten covering approximately 15%. This sequence originates from a woman in her 70s in good health. Material: blood. V and J are TRBV19 and TRBJ1-4, with D possibly matching TRBD1 (5 bases). The CDR3 nucleotides read TGTGCCAGTAGTATTGGTGCTCAGGGTTACGAAAAACTGTTTTTT. Its protein product is CASSIGAQGYEKLFF.